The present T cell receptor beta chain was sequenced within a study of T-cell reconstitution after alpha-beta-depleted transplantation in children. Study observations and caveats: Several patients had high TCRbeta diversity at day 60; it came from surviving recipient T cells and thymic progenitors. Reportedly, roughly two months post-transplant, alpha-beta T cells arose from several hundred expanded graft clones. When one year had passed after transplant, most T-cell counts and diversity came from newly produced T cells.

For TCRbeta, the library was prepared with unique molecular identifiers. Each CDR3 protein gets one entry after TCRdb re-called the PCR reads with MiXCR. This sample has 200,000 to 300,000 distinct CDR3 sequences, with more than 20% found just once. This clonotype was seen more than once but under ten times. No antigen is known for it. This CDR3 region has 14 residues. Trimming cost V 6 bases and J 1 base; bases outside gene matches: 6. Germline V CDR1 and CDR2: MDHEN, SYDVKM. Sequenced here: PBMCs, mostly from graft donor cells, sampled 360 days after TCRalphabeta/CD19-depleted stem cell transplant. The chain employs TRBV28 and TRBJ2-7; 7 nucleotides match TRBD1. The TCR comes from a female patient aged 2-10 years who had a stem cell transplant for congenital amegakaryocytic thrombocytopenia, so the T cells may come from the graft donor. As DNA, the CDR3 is TGTGCCAGCAGAAGAAACAGGGGTTCCTACGAGCAGTACTTC. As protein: CASRRNRGSYEQYF.